A selection of T cell receptor beta chains follows, all from one sample in a study of cytomegalovirus exposure and HLA in healthy donors. Profiling relied on immunoSEQ multiplex PCR, and the TCRdb table lists in-frame clones only, not all of them. The sample records fewer than 150,000 clones, 75% to 90% being singletons. The sample comprised PBMCs. Receptor source: a female donor in good health and CMV-seronegative. CDR3s include the opening cysteine and the closing phenylalanine or tryptophan. Each record gives: CDR3 length, V gene, D gene, clone size, J gene, CDR3 protein, CDR3 DNA. D genes are given only for firm matches. A clone size is listed for some rows: how often the clone was seen (once, few, many), or a class if it is expanded.

>16|TRBV4-1|-|-|TRBJ1-2
CASSDTSRTVSYGYTF
TGCGCCAGCAGCGATACCTCTAGGACAGTAAGCTATGGCTACACCTTC
>13|TRBV28|-|-|TRBJ2-7
CASSSPLSAEQYF
TGTGCCAGCAGTTCCCCCCTGAGCGCCGAGCAGTACTTC
>11|TRBV4-1|-|-|TRBJ1-2
CASSHEGGYTF
TGCGCCAGCAGCCATGAGGGAGGCTACACCTTC
>13|TRBV6-5|-|once|TRBJ1-2
CASSPTGAYGYTF
TGTGCCAGCAGTCCGACAGGCGCCTATGGCTACACCTTC
>12|TRBV28|TRBD1|-|TRBJ1-1
CASNTGDTEAFF
TGTGCCAGCAACACAGGGGACACTGAAGCTTTCTTT
>14|TRBV28|-|-|TRBJ2-1
CASSHSTANNEQFF
TGTGCCAGCAGTCACTCAACAGCCAACAATGAGCAGTTCTTC
>14|TRBV30|TRBD1|few|TRBJ1-1
CAWSVSWDRTEAFF
TGTGCCTGGAGTGTAAGCTGGGACAGGACTGAAGCTTTCTTT
>17|TRBV5-1|-|-|TRBJ1-1
CASSLLLLQGLNTEAFF
TGCGCCAGCAGCCTCCTACTTTTACAGGGATTGAACACTGAAGCTTTCTTT
>14|TRBV11-3|-|-|TRBJ2-7
CASSLEQGVGEQYF
TGTGCCAGCAGCTTAGAACAGGGCGTAGGGGAGCAGTACTTC
>14|TRBV28|-|-|TRBJ1-5
CASSFLEVDQPQHF
TGTGCCAGCAGTTTTTTGGAGGTTGATCAGCCCCAGCATTTT
>14|TRBV5-1|-|-|TRBJ1-1
CASSPGGGPTEAFF
TGCGCCAGCAGTCCGGGAGGGGGGCCCACTGAAGCTTTCTTT
>16|TRBV6-5|-|-|TRBJ1-3
CASSYWAPYSGNTIYF
TGTGCCAGCAGTTACTGGGCCCCATACTCTGGAAACACCATATATTTT
>12|TRBV7-9|-|-|TRBJ2-7
CASTQTVYEQYF
TGTGCCAGCACCCAGACAGTCTACGAGCAGTACTTC
>14|TRBV9|-|-|TRBJ1-1
CASSVNSGNTEAFF
TGTGCCAGCAGCGTAAATTCAGGTAACACTGAAGCTTTCTTT
>15|TRBV5-5|-|-|TRBJ1-5
CASSLQGEGNQPQHF
TGTGCCAGCAGCTTGCAAGGGGAAGGGAATCAGCCCCAGCATTTT
>15|TRBV6-1|TRBD1|once|TRBJ1-5
CASSGRDSTNQPQHF
TGTGCCAGCAGTGGTAGGGACAGCACCAATCAGCCCCAGCATTTT
>16|TRBV19|TRBD1|-|TRBJ1-5
CASSIAGTGLNQPQHF
TGTGCCAGTAGTATAGCTGGGACAGGACTGAATCAGCCCCAGCATTTT
>14|TRBV5-1|TRBD1|-|TRBJ2-7
CASSLARGSYEQYF
TGCGCCAGCAGCTTGGCCAGGGGGTCCTACGAGCAGTACTTC
>13|TRBV19|-|once|TRBJ1-3
CASSIRAGNTIYF
TGTGCCAGTAGTATCCGGGCTGGAAACACCATATATTTT
>16|TRBV7-9|TRBD2|-|TRBJ2-3
CASSENSGKATDTQYF
TGTGCCAGCAGCGAAAACAGCGGGAAAGCGACAGATACGCAGTATTTT
>13|TRBV6-1|TRBD1|-|TRBJ2-2
CASSGQVTGELFF
TGTGCCAGCAGCGGACAGGTGACCGGGGAGCTGTTTTTT
>12|TRBV10-3|-|-|TRBJ1-1
CAIRDKNTEAFF
TGTGCCATCAGGGACAAGAACACTGAAGCTTTCTTT
>12|TRBV10-3|-|once|TRBJ2-1
CAIGGSGNEQFF
TGTGCCATCGGGGGGTCGGGCAATGAGCAGTTCTTC
>14|TRBV5-4|TRBD2|-|TRBJ2-4
CASSLAGDMNIQYF
TGTGCCAGCAGCCTAGCGGGAGACATGAACATTCAGTACTTC
>14|TRBV7-9|-|-|TRBJ1-4
CASSQRGTNEKLFF
TGTGCCAGCAGCCAGAGAGGGACTAATGAAAAACTGTTTTTT
>12|TRBV27|-|few|TRBJ2-2
CASSFTGGELFF
TGTGCCAGCAGCTTTACGGGCGGGGAGCTGTTTTTT